The rows below give T cell receptor beta chains drawn from one sample of a study of blood T cell repertoires in COVID-19. Generated by immunoSEQ multiplex PCR, the TCRdb table keeps only in-frame clones and is missing some. Among 150,000 or so clones listed, about 90% were seen once. Sequencing was done on a sample of PBMCs or T cells enriched from blood (not recorded which). The receptors come from a woman in her forties or fifties who had recovered from COVID-19. CDR3s include the opening cysteine and the closing phenylalanine or tryptophan. A D gene is named only where the DNA matches it firmly. Clone size is given for some rows only: seen once, a few or many times, or a class if the clone is expanded.

v_call: TRBV7-9
d_call: NA
clone_size: NA
j_call: TRBJ1-2
cdr3_aa: CASSLVEAYGYTF
cdr3_nt: TGTGCCAGCAGCTTAGTGGAGGCCTATGGCTACACCTTC

v_call: TRBV11-3
d_call: TRBD1
clone_size: NA
j_call: TRBJ1-1
cdr3_aa: CASSLGTGRAFF
cdr3_nt: TGTGCCAGCAGCCTCGGGACAGGGAGAGCTTTCTTT

v_call: TRBV19
d_call: TRBD1
clone_size: NA
j_call: TRBJ2-2
cdr3_aa: CASSRQGGHNTGELFF
cdr3_nt: TGTGCCAGTAGTAGACAGGGGGGCCATAACACCGGGGAGCTGTTTTTT

v_call: TRBV10-1
d_call: TRBD2
clone_size: NA
j_call: TRBJ2-5
cdr3_aa: CASSESLAGGRETQYF
cdr3_nt: TGCGCCAGCAGTGAGTCTTTGGCGGGAGGGCGCGAGACCCAGTACTTC

v_call: TRBV7-9
d_call: NA
clone_size: NA
j_call: TRBJ2-5
cdr3_aa: CASSLPDGAGTQYF
cdr3_nt: TGTGCCAGCAGCTTACCTGATGGGGCCGGGACCCAGTACTTC

v_call: TRBV6-5
d_call: NA
clone_size: NA
j_call: TRBJ2-5
cdr3_aa: CASSINRVQETQYF
cdr3_nt: TGTGCCAGCAGTATTAACCGGGTCCAAGAGACCCAGTACTTC

v_call: TRBV2
d_call: NA
clone_size: NA
j_call: TRBJ1-1
cdr3_aa: CASKRGTEAFF
cdr3_nt: TGTGCCAGCAAGAGAGGTACTGAAGCTTTCTTT

v_call: TRBV2
d_call: NA
clone_size: NA
j_call: TRBJ1-3
cdr3_aa: CASSTRGDTIYF
cdr3_nt: TGTGCCAGCAGTACACGGGGGGACACCATATATTTT

v_call: TRBV19
d_call: TRBD2
clone_size: NA
j_call: TRBJ2-1
cdr3_aa: CASNGREGHISYNEQFF
cdr3_nt: TGTGCCAGTAACGGGCGGGAGGGCCATATCTCCTACAATGAGCAGTTCTTC

v_call: TRBV5-1
d_call: NA
clone_size: NA
j_call: TRBJ1-2
cdr3_aa: CASSSGGPNYGYTF
cdr3_nt: TGCGCCAGCAGCTCCGGGGGGCCCAACTATGGCTACACCTTC

v_call: TRBV7-9
d_call: TRBD2
clone_size: once
j_call: TRBJ2-1
cdr3_aa: CASSGSSGTYNEQFF
cdr3_nt: TGTGCCAGCAGCGGATCTAGCGGGACGTACAATGAGCAGTTCTTC

v_call: TRBV27
d_call: NA
clone_size: NA
j_call: TRBJ2-3
cdr3_aa: CASSRRGGTDTQYF
cdr3_nt: TGTGCCAGCAGCCGCAGGGGTGGGACAGATACGCAGTATTTT

v_call: TRBV7-3
d_call: NA
clone_size: NA
j_call: TRBJ2-3
cdr3_aa: CASSTDYSDTQYF
cdr3_nt: TGTGCCAGCAGCACGGACTACTCAGATACGCAGTATTTT

v_call: TRBV5-1
d_call: TRBD1
clone_size: NA
j_call: TRBJ2-7
cdr3_aa: CASSLGGGYGEQYF
cdr3_nt: TGCGCCAGCAGCTTGGGAGGGGGCTATGGCGAGCAGTACTTC

v_call: TRBV28
d_call: TRBD1
clone_size: NA
j_call: TRBJ1-4
cdr3_aa: CASSLGTGAGKKLFF
cdr3_nt: TGTGCCAGCAGTTTAGGCACAGGGGCCGGGAAAAAACTGTTTTTT

v_call: TRBV18
d_call: NA
clone_size: NA
j_call: TRBJ1-2
cdr3_aa: CASSSSGTLDGYTF
cdr3_nt: TGTGCCAGCTCATCCTCCGGGACACTAGATGGCTACACCTTC

v_call: TRBV21-1
d_call: NA
clone_size: NA
j_call: TRBJ2-3
cdr3_aa: CASSKRISGTGAADTQYF
cdr3_nt: TGTGCCAGCAGCAAACGGATTAGCGGGACGGGGGCGGCAGATACGCAGTATTTT

v_call: TRBV28
d_call: TRBD2
clone_size: NA
j_call: TRBJ2-1
cdr3_aa: CASSSPLAGAYNEQFF
cdr3_nt: TGTGCCAGCAGTTCCCCACTAGCGGGAGCGTACAATGAGCAGTTCTTC

v_call: TRBV29-1
d_call: NA
clone_size: NA
j_call: TRBJ1-4
cdr3_aa: CSVTTGYEKLFF
cdr3_nt: TGCAGCGTTACCACAGGGTATGAAAAACTGTTTTTT

v_call: TRBV15
d_call: TRBD1
clone_size: once
j_call: TRBJ1-4
cdr3_aa: CATGDRGEKLFF
cdr3_nt: TGTGCCACCGGGGACAGGGGTGAAAAACTGTTTTTT

v_call: TRBV7-9
d_call: TRBD1
clone_size: NA
j_call: TRBJ1-2
cdr3_aa: CASSRLDREYGYTF
cdr3_nt: TGTGCCAGCAGTCGACTCGACAGGGAGTATGGCTACACCTTC

v_call: TRBV19
d_call: NA
clone_size: NA
j_call: TRBJ2-3
cdr3_aa: CASSIGGADTQYF
cdr3_nt: TGTGCCAGTAGTATTGGAGGGGCAGATACGCAGTATTTT

v_call: TRBV7-2
d_call: NA
clone_size: few
j_call: TRBJ2-1
cdr3_aa: CASNLGSQSRYNEQFF
cdr3_nt: TGTGCCAGCAACTTAGGTTCGCAGTCCAGATACAATGAGCAGTTCTTC

v_call: TRBV3-1/TRBV3-2
d_call: TRBD1
clone_size: NA
j_call: TRBJ2-5
cdr3_aa: CASSAPQGEETQYF
cdr3_nt: TGTGCCAGCAGCGCGCCACAGGGGGAAGAGACCCAGTACTTC

v_call: TRBV9
d_call: NA
clone_size: NA
j_call: TRBJ1-2
cdr3_aa: CASSADSSYGYTF
cdr3_nt: TGTGCCAGCAGCGCCGACTCTAGCTATGGCTACACCTTC

v_call: TRBV6-4
d_call: NA
clone_size: NA
j_call: TRBJ2-7
cdr3_aa: CASTGQREKEYF
cdr3_nt: TGTGCCAGCACCGGACAGAGGGAAAAGGAGTACTTC

v_call: TRBV5-1
d_call: TRBD2
clone_size: NA
j_call: TRBJ2-5
cdr3_aa: CASTGGDQETQYF
cdr3_nt: TGCGCCAGCACCGGGGGGGACCAAGAGACCCAGTACTTC

v_call: TRBV3-1/TRBV3-2
d_call: TRBD1
clone_size: NA
j_call: TRBJ1-4
cdr3_aa: CASSPRTGSNEKLFF
cdr3_nt: TGTGCCAGCAGCCCACGGACAGGGTCTAATGAAAAACTGTTTTTT